This T cell receptor (beta chain) emerged from a study of T cell responses to AZD1222 COVID-19 vaccine. Study-wide findings and caveats: The sample set comprised mostly white British donors with more females, and clonal diversity was possibly underestimated. Baseline serostatus was positive in only five to seven AZD1222 recipients. Spike-specific TCR breadth and depth were elevated following two AZD1222 doses.

Germline CDR1 MNHEY, CDR2 SVGAGI. The V gene end was trimmed by 4 bases and the J gene end by 10 bases; junction bases not matched to a gene: 4. This CDR3 is 13 amino acids long. The data were produced by immunoSEQ multiplex PCR, yet TCRdb's version contains in-frame clones alone and is incomplete. The table records about 54,000 clones, around 88% of them present only once. This clone has only a few counts. The antigen remains undetermined. The chain has TRBV6-5 and TRBJ1-4; TRBD1 aligns across 9 bases. The input for sequencing was peripheral blood, taken 28 days after the second AZD1222 dose. The source of this sequence is an adult who received the AZD1222 COVID-19 vaccine. The chain's CDR3 is CASSSGQGGKLFF. The CDR3 DNA follows: TGTGCCAGCAGTTCGGGACAGGGAGGAAAACTGTTTTTT.